These 23 T cell receptor beta chains originate from one sample sequenced in a study of vaccination and CD4 T cells after COVID-19. Time point indicated: late sampling 161 to 241 days after vaccination in a few convalescent patients. TCRdb fed the PCR reads into MiXCR, producing one record per CDR3 protein. Among some 28,000 distinct CDR3 sequences listed, approximately 51% were seen once. The sample consisted of CD4+ T cells from blood, taken about 7 months after SARS-CoV-2 vaccination. The receptors were sampled from a human donor who had recovered from COVID-19.

This clonotype came up a few times. The chain has TRBV20-1 and TRBJ2-7; 7 bases map to TRBD2. The ends lost 1 base at V and 3 bases at J; junction bases unmatched: 3. Germline V gives CDR1 DFQATT, CDR2 SNEGSKA (reference sequence). This CDR3 region has 13 residues. CDR3: CSARGSSGYEQYF. DNA for the CDR3: TGCAGTGCTAGAGGGTCTAGCGGCTACGAGCAGTACTTC.

V usage is TRBV6-4 and J usage is TRBJ2-2; TRBD2 aligns across 11 bases. The germline V gene has CDR1 MRHNA and CDR2 SNTAGT. With 8 bases clipped from V and 3 bases from J, the junction kept 2 bases outside the gene matches. CDR3 length: 14 amino acids. The CDR3 reads CASSLAGDTGELFF. CDR3 bases: TGTGCCAGCTCACTAGCGGGAGACACCGGGGAGCTGTTTTTT.

The chain links TRBV20-1 to TRBJ2-1; possible D gene TRBD2, 5 bases. Germline V CDR1 and CDR2: DFQATT, SNEGSKA (reference sequence). Deletions cut 4 bases from V and 4 bases from J, with 20 bases between. The CDR3 contains 16 residues. The CDR3 DNA reads TGCAGTGCTAAGAGGACTGGGAGTGTGGGGTACAATGAGCAGTTCTTC. Translating it yields CSAKRTGSVGYNEQFF.

This clonotype has a handful of counts. The rearrangement links TRBV6-5 to TRBJ2-5; no clear D. Germline V lookup: CDR1 MNHEY, CDR2 SVGAGI. This CDR3 comprises 14 residues. With 4 bases removed from V and 7 bases from J, the gap between germline ends came to 16 bases. Written as DNA, the CDR3 is TGTGCCAGCAGTTTCGGGCCCACGTTGGGGACCCAGTACTTC. It is translated as CASSFGPTLGTQYF.

Concerning this clonotype: It may be a read error: a sequence one base away is much more abundant. This sequence joins TRBV7-9 and TRBJ1-1; the D gene is possibly TRBD1 (6 bases). CDR3 length: 13 residues. Germline V gives CDR1 SEHNR, CDR2 FQNEAQ (reference sequence). The CDR3 region is CASSSDRNTGAFF. The CDR3 DNA is TGTGCCAGCAGCTCCGACAGGAACACTGGAGCTTTCTTT. The whole variable domain, filled in from reference TRBV7-9 and TRBJ1-1, reads DTGVSQNPRHKITKRGQNVTFRCDPISEHNRLYWYRQTLGQGPEFLTYFQNEAQLEKSRLLSDRFSAERPKGSFSTLEIQRTEQGDSAMYLCASSSDRNTGAFFGQGTRLTVV.

The chain uses TRBV7-2 and TRBJ2-1; TRBD2 might be the D (5 bases). V dropped 2 bases and J dropped 0 bases, with 11 bases sitting between them. CDR3 length: 16 residues. The germline gives CDR1 SGHTA, CDR2 FQGNSA. The CDR3 nucleotides read TGTGCCAGCAGCTTAATAGGCGGGCCCTCCTACAATGAGCAGTTCTTC. As protein: CASSLIGGPSYNEQFF.

This clonotype turned up a few times. The chain couples TRBV28 to TRBJ2-3; D remains ambiguous. Germline lookup yields CDR1 MDHEN and CDR2 SYDVKM. The V gene lost 5 bases and the J gene lost 2 bases, with 5 bases spanning the gap. The CDR3 spans 12 residues. CDR3: CASSTDTDTQYF. The CDR3 DNA is TGTGCCAGCAGTACGGACACAGATACGCAGTATTTT.

In this sample, this clonotype turned up a few times. V is TRBV10-3 and J is TRBJ1-5, with 11 bases matching TRBD1. The junction had 4 bases not matched to a gene; V was cut back by 8 bases and J by 4 bases. Per the germline V gene, CDR1 is ENHRY and CDR2 is SYGVKD. The CDR3 runs to 14 residues. The CDR3 DNA follows: TGTGCCATCTCGGACAGGGGGCTGAATCAGCCCCAGCATTTT. Residues: CAISDRGLNQPQHF.

V usage is TRBV25-1 and J usage is TRBJ2-1; the D is unclear. The V gene lost 5 bases and the J gene lost 3 bases, with 14 bases spanning the gap. CDR1 MGHDK and CDR2 SYGVNS come from the germline V gene. This CDR3 has 15 amino acids. DNA for the CDR3: TGTGCCAGCAGTAGGACCGCCGCCTACTACAATGAGCAGTTCTTC. Translated, it gives CASSRTAAYYNEQFF.

The V and J genes are TRBV20-1 and TRBJ2-7; 9 positions match TRBD1. After removal of 7 bases from V and 2 bases from J, the junction contained 9 bases not matched to a gene. The CDR3 covers 14 residues. The germline V gene has CDR1 DFQATT and CDR2 SNEGSKA (reference sequence). In DNA form, the CDR3 reads TGCAGTGTCTCTCCGGGACAGGGCGCCTACGAGCAGTACTTC. It specifies CSVSPGQGAYEQYF.

The gene calls are TRBV20-1 and TRBJ2-1; 13 bases are shared with TRBD2. The CDR3 has 15 amino acids. With V trimmed by 4 bases and J by 4 bases, 4 bases remained unmatched. Germline V gene lookup returns CDR1 DFQATT and CDR2 SNEGSKA (reference sequence). The CDR3 reads CSAITSGRGYNEQFF. CDR3 nucleotide sequence: TGCAGTGCTATCACTAGCGGGAGGGGGTACAATGAGCAGTTCTTC.

The chain links TRBV15 to TRBJ2-2, with D maybe TRBD2 (6 bases). Germline lookup yields CDR1 LNHNV and CDR2 YYDKDF (reference sequence). The CDR3 sequence is 13 residues long. Trimming stripped 7 bases from V and 7 bases from J, with 13 bases between. In DNA, the CDR3 is TGTGCCACCACCTCGGGAGCAATCGGGGAGCTGTTTTTT. Encoded protein: CATTSGAIGELFF.

This clonotype was detected a few times. This sequence joins TRBV28 and TRBJ1-2, with 8 bases fitting TRBD1. After removal of 3 bases from V and 8 bases from J, the junction contained 14 bases not matched to a gene. The CDR3 extends over 16 amino acids. Germline V CDR1 and CDR2: MDHEN, SYDVKM. The CDR3 DNA reads as TGTGCCAGCAGTTTCAGCGGCGGGCAGGGGGCTCGAGGCTACACCTTC. It codes for CASSFSGGQGARGYTF.

This rearrangement joins TRBV7-9 to TRBJ1-2; 7 positions agree with TRBD1. Germline trimming cut 4 bases from V and 5 bases from J; bases unmatched to any gene: 7. Germline V gene sequence: CDR1 SEHNR, CDR2 FQNEAQ (reference sequence). The CDR3 consists of 14 residues. The CDR3 loop reads CASSWAEGAYGYTF. The CDR3 coding sequence is TGTGCCAGCAGCTGGGCGGAGGGGGCATATGGCTACACCTTC.

The chain couples TRBV20-1 to TRBJ2-7; 7 bases align to TRBD2. The CDR3 loop spans 15 amino acids. Looked up from germline, CDR1 is DFQATT and CDR2 is SNEGSKA (reference sequence). After removal of 2 bases from V and 4 bases from J, the junction contained 11 bases not matched to a gene. Here the CDR3 DNA reads TGCAGTGCTAGAACCCCCCTAGCGGAGCAGTACGAGCAGTACTTC. It is translated as CSARTPLAEQYEQYF.

This clonotype has just one count. The J gene is TRBJ2-2, the V gene TRBV18, with D tentatively TRBD1 (5 bases). The V and J ends lost 2 bases and 1 base respectively, with 11 bases between them. CDR1 is KGHSH and CDR2 is LQKENI in the germline V gene. There are 16 residues in the CDR3. CDR3 protein: CASSPAGQGNTGELFF. CDR3 DNA sequence: TGTGCCAGCTCACCAGCCGGGCAGGGGAACACCGGGGAGCTGTTTTTT.

The chain joins TRBV20-1 to TRBJ1-2; D call uncertain. Germline V gene lookup returns CDR1 DFQATT and CDR2 SNEGSKA (reference sequence). CDR3 length equals 14 residues. The V end was cut by 3 bases, the J end by 3 bases, with 14 bases between. The CDR3 is CSARPGSEDYGYTF. The CDR3, as DNA: TGCAGTGCTAGGCCGGGTTCGGAAGACTATGGCTACACCTTC.

This chain joins TRBV7-2 and TRBJ2-7; no clear D. The CDR3 length is 14 residues. V was clipped by 8 bases and J by 0 bases, with 14 bases between them. In germline, CDR1 is SGHTA, CDR2 FQGNSA. In nucleotides, the CDR3 is TGTGCCAGCTCCGGCCGTAGGAGCTCCTACGAGCAGTACTTC. Translated, it gives CASSGRRSSYEQYF.

This sequence joins TRBV11-2 and TRBJ1-1, with D perhaps matching TRBD1 (5 bases). The ends were cut back, 2 bases at V and 4 bases at J, with 11 bases in the middle. The germline gives CDR1 SGHAT, CDR2 FQNNGV. The CDR3 has 14 residues. This chain's CDR3 is CASSLRPGPTEAFF. The DNA of the CDR3 is TGTGCCAGCAGCTTACGTCCAGGGCCCACTGAAGCTTTCTTT.

This chain links TRBV7-9 with TRBJ2-7; D is ambiguous. This CDR3 spans 18 amino acids. Germline assignment: CDR1 SEHNR and CDR2 FQNEAQ (reference sequence). The germline V and J ends were trimmed by 0 bases and 1 base, with 19 bases remaining between them. CDR3 in amino acids: CASSLALMGTRVSYEQYF. The CDR3 coding sequence is TGTGCCAGCAGCTTAGCGCTGATGGGCACGCGAGTATCCTACGAGCAGTACTTC.

This clonotype appeared a few times. The chain combines TRBV7-2 with TRBJ2-7; D gene ambiguous. CDR1 is SGHTA, CDR2 FQGNSA, per germline. The CDR3 covers 12 residues. Trimming stripped 3 bases from V and 3 bases from J, with 6 bases between. The CDR3 loop reads CASSFEDYEQYF. CDR3 bases: TGTGCCAGCAGCTTTGAAGACTACGAGCAGTACTTC.

This clonotype has a handful of counts. This chain links TRBV5-4 with TRBJ1-5; a possible D gene is TRBD1 (5 bases). Germline V gene sequence: CDR1 SGHNT, CDR2 YYREEE (reference sequence). V lost 5 bases and J 7 bases, leaving 13 bases between the germline ends. CDR3 size: 13 residues. DNA of the CDR3: TGTGCCAGCAGTTCAGGGATGGGACAGCCCCAGCATTTT. Translating it yields CASSSGMGQPQHF.

This clonotype was found a few times. This chain connects TRBV29-1 to TRBJ2-5, with D perhaps being TRBD1 or TRBD2 (5 bases each). The CDR3 has 13 amino acids. Germline V gives CDR1 SQVTM, CDR2 ANQGSEA. V lost 8 bases and J 5 bases, leaving 18 bases between the germline ends. CDR3 bases: TGCAGCCTTTGTACTACCGGGACGGAGACCCAGTACTTC. This sequence encodes CSLCTTGTETQYF. The full variable domain, completed using reference TRBV29-1 and TRBJ2-5, is SAVISQKPSRDICQRGTSLTIQCQVDSQVTMMFWYRQQPGQSLTLIATANQGSEATYESGFVIDKFPISRPNLTFSTLTVSNMSPEDSSIYLCSLCTTGTETQYFGPGTRLLVL.